The 26 T cell receptor beta chains below were found in one sample sequenced in a study of blood T cell repertoires in COVID-19. Method: immunoSEQ multiplex PCR; TCRdb's copy keeps in-frame clones and lacks some. The sample lists some 50,000 clones, 70% to 85% seen once, with more than 13% in the top ten. The sample taken for sequencing was peripheral blood. The receptors were sampled from a human donor in a cohort sampled during active COVID-19.

This chain connects TRBV6-6 to TRBJ1-2, with D hard to call. Germline V gene lookup returns CDR1 MNHNY and CDR2 SVGAGI (reference sequence). V was shortened by 6 bases and J by 7 bases, with 15 bases between the two germline ends. The CDR3 contains 13 residues. CDR3 protein: CASRIQLTGGYTF. CDR3 sequence (DNA): TGTGCCAGCAGGATACAGCTTACTGGTGGCTACACCTTC.

The chain is built from TRBV5-1 and TRBJ1-2, with 7 positions matching TRBD1. The CDR3 totals 14 residues. Trimming removed 4 bases from V and 5 bases from J; junction bases left unmatched: 8. Germline CDR1 is SGHRS and CDR2 is YFSETQ. This CDR3 reads CASSGDSLSYGYTF. The CDR3 nucleotides read TGCGCCAGCAGCGGGGACAGCCTTTCTTATGGCTACACCTTC.

J is TRBJ1-2 and V is TRBV6-2 or TRBV6-3; 10 bases are shared with TRBD1. The ends lost 6 bases at V and 4 bases at J; junction bases unmatched: 5. CDR3 length: 14 amino acids. Germline CDR1 is MNHEY and CDR2 is SVGEGT. This chain's CDR3 is CASSLRTGGYGYTF. CDR3 sequence (DNA): TGTGCCAGCAGCCTTCGGACAGGGGGCTATGGCTACACCTTC.

The chain links TRBV4-3 to TRBJ2-2; tentatively, D is TRBD2 (6 bases). V gave up 4 bases and J gave up 3 bases, with 12 bases separating them. Per germline, CDR1 LGHNA and CDR2 YSLEER. The CDR3 length is 15 residues. CDR3 amino acids: CASSRGDSDTGELFF. CDR3 nucleotide sequence: TGCGCCAGCAGCCGGGGGGATTCGGACACCGGGGAGCTGTTTTTT.

The chain carries TRBV7-5 and TRBJ2-5; the D call of TRBD2 is as the table states it, not checked on the DNA. TRBV7-5 is tagged as a pseudogene. The CDR3 totals 14 residues. DNA of the CDR3: TGTGCCAGAAGTTTGACTAGCGGCCAAGAGACCCAGTACTTC. It is translated as CARSLTSGQETQYF.

V and J are TRBV30 and TRBJ1-1; D might be TRBD1 (6 bases). This CDR3 region has 11 residues. Germline V gives CDR1 GTSNPN, CDR2 SVGIG (reference sequence). CDR3 residues: CGAQGNTEAFF. CDR3 DNA sequence: TGTGGAGCACAGGGGAACACTGAAGCTTTCTTT.

The rearrangement links TRBV24-1 to TRBJ2-3; 8 bases agree with TRBD1. This CDR3 has 15 amino acids. The V gene end was trimmed by 4 bases and the J gene end by 4 bases; junction bases not matched to a gene: 6. Germline assignment: CDR1 KGHDR and CDR2 SFDVKD. The CDR3 is CATSDPRGLSDTQYF. Written as DNA, the CDR3 is TGTGCCACCAGTGACCCCAGGGGGCTCTCAGATACGCAGTATTTT.

The rearrangement links TRBV6-5 to TRBJ2-7; D possibly corresponds to TRBD2 (5 bases). Trimming pared 7 bases from V and 1 base from J, leaving 14 bases between. The CDR3 totals 14 residues. Per germline, CDR1 MNHEY and CDR2 SVGAGI. This CDR3 is CASTRSSASYEQYF. The CDR3 DNA follows: TGTGCCAGCACACGGAGTAGCGCGTCCTACGAGCAGTACTTC.

The rearrangement joins TRBV7-6 to TRBJ2-5; 8 bases match TRBD2. The CDR3 is 15 amino acids. In germline, CDR1 is SGHVS, CDR2 FNYEAQ. V trimming: 2 bases; J trimming: 5 bases; junction bases outside the gene matches: 7. In DNA, the CDR3 is TGTGCCAGCAGCTTAACCGGGGGGGGTTATGAGACCCAGTACTTC. Translated, it gives CASSLTGGGYETQYF. Full variable domain (remainder filled in from reference TRBV7-6 and TRBJ2-5): GAGVSQSPRYKVTKRGQDVALRCDPISGHVSLYWYRQALGQGPEFLTYFNYEAQQDKSGLPNDRFSAERPEGSISTLTIQRTEQRDSAMYRCASSLTGGGYETQYFGPGTRLLVL.

The V and J genes are TRBV5-8 and TRBJ1-1; D perhaps matches TRBD1 (6 bases). Germline loops: CDR1 SGHTS, CDR2 YDEGEE. CDR3 size: 17 residues. V gave up 0 bases and J gave up 0 bases, with 15 bases separating them. CDR3 sequence: CASSLEVRGRMNTEAFF. The CDR3 DNA sequence: TGTGCCAGCAGCTTGGAGGTGCGGGGGCGGATGAACACTGAAGCTTTCTTT.

This clone was counted between two and nine times. The gene calls are TRBV5-6 and TRBJ1-2; TRBD1 might be the D (5 bases). This CDR3 is 13 amino acids long. Trimming took off 2 bases at V and 8 bases at J, with 13 bases between the two ends. Looked up from germline, CDR1 is SGHDT and CDR2 is YYEEEE. CDR3 in amino acids: CASSLRAGRGYTF. In DNA form, the CDR3 reads TGTGCCAGCAGCTTAAGAGCAGGGAGGGGCTACACCTTC.

The rearrangement links TRBV3-1 (or the pseudogene TRBV3-2) to TRBJ2-1; 11 bases map to TRBD2. Per the germline V gene, CDR1 is LGHDT and CDR2 is YNNKEL (reference sequence). V trimming: 4 bases; J trimming: 8 bases; junction bases outside the gene matches: 13. This CDR3 has 17 amino acids. The CDR3: CASSPTSGRSIQDEQFF. CDR3 sequence (DNA): TGTGCCAGCAGCCCCACTAGCGGGAGAAGTATTCAGGATGAGCAGTTCTTC.

The CDR3 sequence: CASSFRLMGAGSTEAFF. CDR3 sequence (DNA): TGTGCCAGCAGCTTCCGGTTGATGGGGGCTGGGAGCACTGAAGCTTTCTTT. The chain carries TRBV5-6 and TRBJ1-1; D may be TRBD1 (6 bases). V dropped 2 bases and J dropped 4 bases, with 21 bases sitting between them. CDR1 is SGHDT, CDR2 YYEEEE, per germline. This CDR3 spans 17 amino acids.

This clone turned up a few times. V usage is TRBV9 and J usage is TRBJ1-4, with TRBD1 matching 8 bases. V lost 4 bases to trimming and J lost 8 bases; unmatched junction nucleotides: 7. CDR3 size: 14 residues. Germline CDR1 and CDR2: SGDLS and YYNGEE. CDR3 amino acids: CASSPSGGLEKLFF. CDR3 coding DNA: TGTGCCAGCAGCCCGTCAGGGGGCTTGGAAAAACTGTTTTTT.

This clone was seen a few times. The chain is built from TRBV4-1 and TRBJ2-1, with TRBD2 identical over 11 bases. Looked up from germline, CDR1 is MGHRA and CDR2 is YSYEKL. The CDR3 is 14 residues long. V was clipped by 4 bases and J by 4 bases; unmatched bases: 0. The chain's CDR3 is CASSLAGGYNEQFF. CDR3 DNA: TGCGCCAGCAGCCTAGCGGGGGGGTACAATGAGCAGTTCTTC.

This clone has a single count. V usage is TRBV30 and J usage is TRBJ2-5, with TRBD1 matching over 10 bases. V shed 3 bases, J shed 3 bases, and the junction held 10 bases outside the gene matches. Per germline, CDR1 GTSNPN and CDR2 SVGIG (reference sequence). The CDR3 extends over 16 amino acids. The CDR3 DNA reads as TGTGCCTGGAGCCCCCTGAGACAGGGGGCGGAAGAGACCCAGTACTTC. This encodes CAWSPLRQGAEETQYF.

The chain employs TRBV7-2 and TRBJ2-7, with D possibly being TRBD2 (6 bases). Between the trimmed V and J ends, which lost 3 bases and 2 bases, there was a span of 11 bases. This CDR3 has 14 residues. Looked up from germline, CDR1 is SGHTA and CDR2 is FQGNSA. The DNA of the CDR3 is TGTGCCAGCAGCTTCTTGCGGGGCCCCTACGAGCAGTACTTC. Amino acids: CASSFLRGPYEQYF.

The genes are TRBV7-9 and TRBJ2-1; TRBD1 aligns across 7 bases. The CDR3 is made up of 14 amino acids. The trim removed 5 bases at V and 8 bases at J, leaving 9 bases unmatched. Germline loops: CDR1 SEHNR, CDR2 FQNEAQ (reference sequence). The CDR3 sequence is CASSQIRQGDEQFF. CDR3 DNA sequence: TGTGCCAGCAGCCAAATCCGCCAGGGGGATGAGCAGTTCTTC.

V gene TRBV5-4 combines with J gene TRBJ2-4; tentatively, D is TRBD2 (5 bases). This CDR3 has 12 residues. The V gene's germline CDR1 is SGHNT and CDR2 YYREEE (reference sequence). Trimming took off 0 bases at V and 9 bases at J, with 7 bases between the two ends. CDR3: CASSLGEGIQYF. For the CDR3, the DNA is TGTGCCAGCAGCTTGGGCGAGGGCATTCAGTACTTC. Based on the CDR3 plus reference TRBV5-4 and TRBJ2-4, the full variable domain is ETGVTQSPTHLIKTRGQQVTLRCSSQSGHNTVSWYQQALGQGPQFIFQYYREEENGRGNFPPRFSGLQFPNYSSELNVNALELDDSALYLCASSLGEGIQYFGAGTRLSVL.

The CDR3 coding sequence is TGTGCCAGCAGCTCAAGGACAGGGGGCAGAGAAGCTTTCTTT. It encodes CASSSRTGGREAFF. The chain has TRBV7-2 and TRBJ1-1; 11 bases line up with TRBD1. The ends lost 4 bases at V and 8 bases at J; junction bases unmatched: 6. This CDR3 comprises 14 residues. The germline V gene has CDR1 SGHTA and CDR2 FQGNSA. Full variable domain (outside the CDR3, taken from reference TRBV7-2 and TRBJ1-1): GAGVSQSPSNKVTEKGKDVELRCDPISGHTALYWYRQSLGQGLEFLIYFQGNSAPDKSGLPSDRFSAERTGGSVSTLTIQRTQQEDSAVYLCASSSRTGGREAFFGQGTRLTVV.

This chain connects TRBV27 to TRBJ2-1, with 10 bases aligning to TRBD2. The length of the CDR3 is 18 residues. CDR1 and CDR2 from the germline V gene are MNHEY and SMNVEV (reference sequence). After removal of 4 bases from V and 7 bases from J, the junction contained 16 bases not matched to a gene. The CDR3 sequence is CASSCYATAGGPGNEQFF. The CDR3 DNA follows: TGTGCCAGCAGTTGCTATGCCACAGCGGGAGGGCCGGGGAATGAGCAGTTCTTC.

On this clone: In the same sample, other DNA sequences code for this CDR3. The gene calls are TRBV12-5 and TRBJ2-7, with D perhaps matching TRBD1 (6 bases). The germline V gene encodes CDR1 LGHNT and CDR2 FRNRAP. Trimming stripped 4 bases from V and 3 bases from J, with 7 bases between. The CDR3 is made up of 12 amino acids. CDR3 loop: CASGWTDYEQYF. CDR3 nucleotide sequence: TGTGCTAGTGGTTGGACAGACTACGAGCAGTACTTC.

The chain combines TRBV28 with TRBJ2-5, with D possibly TRBD2 on 6 matching bases. Germline assignment: CDR1 MDHEN and CDR2 SYDVKM. The CDR3 is 15 residues long. V was cut by 1 base and J by 7 bases, with 16 bases left in between. CDR3 loop: CASSLSPRLGGTQYF. The CDR3 region has the DNA TGTGCCAGCAGTTTATCCCCGCGACTGGGGGGGACCCAGTACTTC.

This clone was counted between two and nine times. The CDR3 spells CASTDRQGGPLEQYF. The CDR3 nucleotides are TGTGCCAGCACCGACCGACAGGGTGGCCCTCTCGAGCAGTACTTC. The V and J genes are TRBV2 and TRBJ2-7, with TRBD1 matching 7 bases. V lost 7 bases, J lost 6 bases, and 15 bases stayed unmatched. This CDR3 spans 15 amino acids. Per the germline V gene, CDR1 is SNHLY and CDR2 is FYNNEI.

The rearrangement uses TRBV11-1 and TRBJ2-7; maybe TRBD1 (6 bases). CDR1 is SGHAT and CDR2 is FQDESV in the germline V gene (reference sequence). This CDR3 is built from 14 residues. V lost 5 bases, J lost 0 bases, and 11 bases lay in between. Here the CDR3 DNA reads TGTGCCAGCAGCACGGACAGCTTCTCCTACGAGCAGTACTTC. It specifies CASSTDSFSYEQYF.

This sequence joins TRBV2 and TRBJ2-7, with TRBD1 identical over 9 bases. V was pared by 6 bases and J by 1 base, with 7 bases of the junction left unmatched. Germline CDR1 and CDR2: SNHLY and FYNNEI. CDR3 length: 15 residues. The CDR3 reads CASRGTGTGSYEQYF. DNA for the CDR3: TGTGCCAGCAGAGGCACCGGGACAGGGTCCTACGAGCAGTACTTC.